This T cell receptor (beta chain) was documented in a study of cytomegalovirus exposure and HLA in healthy donors. Each donor's status was that of a healthy bone marrow donor. As regards this clone: Its antigen remains unknown.

Study-wide findings and caveats: The study dropped some indistinguishable V segments, TRBV6-2 and TRBV6-3 among them. The study designated 164 TCR beta chains cytomegalovirus-associated. Versus the roughly 670-donor mean, an Asian-associated ancestry cluster reportedly showed fewer N-insertions in a later analysis.

The PCR employed 60 Vbeta primers together with 13 Jbeta primers. The protocol was immunoSEQ multiplex PCR, while the TCRdb copy is restricted to in-frame clones and leaves out a portion. This sample has around 99,000 clones, with approximately 57% found just once. Trimming pared 3 bases from V and 8 bases from J, leaving 22 bases between. The CDR3 is made up of 17 amino acids. From germline, CDR1 is LNHDA and CDR2 SQIVND (reference sequence). Specimen: PBMCs. The sequence was collected from a woman in her thirties in good health and CMV-seronegative. This rearrangement joins TRBV19 to TRBJ1-4; tentatively, D is TRBD1 (6 bases). The CDR3 nucleotides read TGTGCCAGTAGTATGGGGACAAGTAGTAATTCGAGGGAAAAACTGTTTTTT. Amino acids: CASSMGTSSNSREKLFF.